Listed here are 27 T cell receptor beta chains from one sample, sequenced in a study of cytomegalovirus exposure and HLA in healthy donors. PCR used 60 Vbeta primers and 13 Jbeta primers. Using immunoSEQ multiplex PCR, the repertoire was profiled, and TCRdb retains in-frame clones only, with some absent. Of about 190,000 clones in the sample, roughly 80% were seen once. Sequenced material: PBMCs. The source is a middle-aged man in good health and CMV-seropositive.

This clone was seen only once. CDR3 in DNA: TGTGCCAGTAGTATTATGACAGGGCGAATTCTTCCCTTCAATCAGCCCCAGCATTTT. Encoded protein: CASSIMTGRILPFNQPQHF. This chain links TRBV19 with TRBJ1-5, with 7 positions matching TRBD1. The germline gives CDR1 LNHDA, CDR2 SQIVND (reference sequence). The J segment lost 3 bases and the V segment lost 3 bases, leaving 17 bases of the junction unmatched. This CDR3 comprises 19 residues. Complete variable domain (other parts from reference TRBV19 and TRBJ1-5): DGGITQSPKYLFRKEGQNVTLSCEQNLNHDAMYWYRQDPGQGLRLIYYSQIVNDFQKGDIAEGYSVSREKKESFPLTVTSAQKNPTAFYLCASSIMTGRILPFNQPQHFGDGTRLSIL.

The CDR3 DNA is TGTGCCAGCAGTTCGGGACAGGCAAATGAAAAACTGTTTTTT. Translated, it gives CASSSGQANEKLFF. The rearrangement uses TRBV6-6 and TRBJ1-4; 8 positions agree with TRBD1. The CDR3 is made up of 14 amino acids. V shed 4 bases and J 5 bases; nucleotides not matched to a gene: 3. From germline, CDR1 is MNHNY and CDR2 SVGAGI (reference sequence).

The V gene is TRBV11-2, the J gene TRBJ2-7, with 8 bases aligning to TRBD2. The CDR3 sequence is 15 residues long. Germline CDR1 and CDR2: SGHAT and FQNNGV. V trimming: 2 bases; J trimming: 6 bases; junction bases outside the gene matches: 9. CDR3 amino acids: CASSLFAGGRGEQYF. DNA for the CDR3: TGTGCCAGCAGCTTATTTGCGGGGGGAAGGGGCGAGCAGTACTTC.

The chain employs TRBV9 and TRBJ1-2, with 9 bases aligning to TRBD1. CDR3 size: 15 residues. V lost 1 base and J lost 4; bases outside the gene matches: 5. Germline loops: CDR1 SGDLS, CDR2 YYNGEE. CDR3 protein: CASSVLGTGTYGYTF. In nucleotides, the CDR3 is TGTGCCAGCAGCGTACTTGGGACAGGGACCTATGGCTACACCTTC.

J is TRBJ1-5 and V is TRBV7-2, with 9 nucleotides matching TRBD1. Germline lookup yields CDR1 SGHTA and CDR2 FQGNSA. J gave up 0 bases and V 5 bases, and 14 bases lay outside the gene matches. The CDR3 is 19 residues long. DNA of the CDR3: TGTGCCAGCAGCCGCCGGATGCCGGGACAGGGTTCTAGCAATCAGCCCCAGCATTTT. This gives the protein CASSRRMPGQGSSNQPQHF.

The chain uses TRBV18 and TRBJ1-2; 10 bases map to TRBD1. This CDR3 region has 13 residues. Trimming at V came to 2 bases and at J to 7 bases, leaving 1 base not matched to a gene. The germline CDR1 and CDR2 sequences are KGHSH and LQKENI. The CDR3 here is CASSPGTGAGYTF. Written as DNA, the CDR3 is TGTGCCAGCTCACCAGGGACAGGGGCTGGCTACACCTTC.

The chain has TRBV11-2 and TRBJ1-5; weak D call: TRBD1 (5 bases). V was pared by 3 bases and J by 7 bases, with 16 bases between. The CDR3 consists of 15 residues. CDR1 SGHAT and CDR2 FQNNGV come from the germline V gene. The CDR3 loop is CASSFGGVSGQPQHF. In DNA, the CDR3 is TGTGCCAGCAGCTTCGGGGGGGTGAGCGGGCAGCCCCAGCATTTT. The whole variable domain, remainder taken from reference TRBV11-2 and TRBJ1-5, is EAGVAQSPRYKIIEKRQSVAFWCNPISGHATLYWYQQILGQGPKLLIQFQNNGVVDDSQLPKDRFSAERLKGVDSTLKIQPAKLEDSAVYLCASSFGGVSGQPQHFGDGTRLSIL.

This clone was seen only a few times. The chain employs TRBV27 and TRBJ2-5; no clear D gene. CDR1 and CDR2 (germline): MNHEY, SMNVEV (reference sequence). Between the trimmed V and J ends, which lost 6 bases and 3 bases, there was a span of 17 bases. The CDR3 totals 15 residues. CDR3 loop: CASSSILSPEETQYF. DNA for the CDR3: TGTGCCAGCAGCTCCATCTTAAGTCCAGAAGAGACCCAGTACTTC.

The J gene is TRBJ2-7, the V gene TRBV19, with 8 positions matching TRBD1. The CDR3 length is 15 residues. Germline loops: CDR1 LNHDA, CDR2 SQIVND (reference sequence). The V and J ends lost 1 base and 3 bases, in that order; junction bases with no gene match: 5. CDR3 residues: CASSIVGDRSYEQYF. CDR3 nucleotides: TGTGCCAGTAGTATAGTAGGGGACAGGAGCTACGAGCAGTACTTC.

This clone was counted only a few times. V and J are TRBV4-1 and TRBJ2-7, with 7 nucleotides matching TRBD2. There are 14 residues in the CDR3. Per the germline V gene, CDR1 is MGHRA and CDR2 is YSYEKL. V dropped 1 base and J dropped 3; count of bases not matched to a gene: 3. The CDR3 DNA reads as TGCGCCAGCAGCCAAGTCCGGGGGGACTACGAGCAGTACTTC. Translating it yields CASSQVRGDYEQYF.

The chain is built from TRBV9 and TRBJ1-4; possible D gene TRBD1, 5 bases. Germline CDR1 SGDLS, CDR2 YYNGEE. The V gene lost 4 bases and the J gene lost 6 bases, with 16 bases spanning the gap. CDR3 length equals 15 residues. The chain's CDR3 is CASSPSGTLDEKLFF. CDR3 nucleotides: TGTGCCAGCAGCCCATCCGGGACTCTCGATGAAAAACTGTTTTTT.

The rearrangement links TRBV5-1 to TRBJ2-2; D possibly corresponds to TRBD1 (5 bases). The germline gives CDR1 SGHRS, CDR2 YFSETQ. The length of the CDR3 is 13 residues. The V end lost 0 bases, the J end lost 7 bases, and 7 bases lay between the germline ends. CDR3 sequence (DNA): TGCGCCAGCAGCTTGGCAGGGATCGGGGAGCTGTTTTTT. Protein product: CASSLAGIGELFF.

The gene calls are TRBV5-8 and TRBJ1-3; D is perhaps TRBD1 (5 bases). The V gene lost 2 bases and the J gene lost 4 bases, with 10 bases spanning the gap. The germline V gene has CDR1 SGHTS and CDR2 YDEGEE. CDR3 length: 14 residues. The CDR3 loop is CASSFGGVGNTIYF. CDR3 DNA: TGTGCCAGCAGCTTTGGGGGGGTCGGAAACACCATATATTTT.

The chain joins TRBV25-1 to TRBJ1-4; TRBD1 aligns across 7 bases. J gave up 7 bases and V 8 bases, and 13 bases lay outside the gene matches. CDR1 is MGHDK, CDR2 SYGVNS, per germline. The CDR3 totals 15 residues. The CDR3 is CASASFTGVGEKLFF. The CDR3 DNA is TGTGCCAGCGCGTCCTTTACAGGGGTCGGTGAAAAACTGTTTTTT.

This rearrangement joins TRBV11-2 to TRBJ1-2; no clear D gene. The ends were cut back, 1 base at V and 7 bases at J, with 16 bases in the middle. Germline V gene lookup returns CDR1 SGHAT and CDR2 FQNNGV. CDR3 size: 15 residues. The CDR3 loop is CASSLAWQAGLGYTF. The CDR3 nucleotides are TGTGCCAGCAGCTTAGCTTGGCAGGCGGGCCTTGGCTACACCTTC.

The chain is built from TRBV7-2 and TRBJ2-2, with unresolved D. V was cut by 3 bases and J by 5 bases, with 7 bases left in between. Germline-derived CDR1 and CDR2 are SGHTA and FQGNSA. The length of the CDR3 is 13 residues. The CDR3 is CASSLKRTGELFF. In nucleotides, the CDR3 is TGTGCCAGCAGCTTGAAGAGGACCGGGGAGCTGTTTTTT. Using reference TRBV7-2 and TRBJ2-2 for the parts outside the CDR3, the full variable domain is GAGVSQSPSNKVTEKGKDVELRCDPISGHTALYWYRQSLGQGLEFLIYFQGNSAPDKSGLPSDRFSAERTGGSVSTLTIQRTQQEDSAVYLCASSLKRTGELFFGEGSRLTVL.

For this clone: It is unclear where the CDR3 begins or ends on the DNA, so no DNA is shown, and the CDR3 is as TCRdb lists it. CDR3 protein: CVLVVWYFTSSFQGRETQYF. The rearrangement joins TRBV12-5 to TRBJ2-5; the table's D gene call, TRBD1, was not cross checked with the DNA. CDR1 and CDR2 from the germline V gene are LGHNT and FRNRAP. From its first to its last residue, the CDR3 has 20 amino acids.

Only a few counts were recorded for this clone. The rearrangement links TRBV6-6 to TRBJ1-2; a weak D match, TRBD1 (6 bases). CDR1 MNHNY and CDR2 SVGAGI come from the germline V gene (reference sequence). This CDR3 contains 12 residues. The V end lost 6 bases, the J end lost 6 bases, and 11 bases lay between the germline ends. DNA of the CDR3: TGTGCCAGCAGATCGGGGGGCAATGGCTACACCTTC. It encodes CASRSGGNGYTF.

V is TRBV5-6 and J is TRBJ2-5; D gene ambiguous. The DNA end is a closer match to TRBJ2-7, so the J assignment may be wrong. Germline values: CDR1 SGHDT, CDR2 YYEEEE. The CDR3 is made up of 14 amino acids. The CDR3 DNA follows: TGTGCCAGCAGCCCACGGCGGTTCGCCTACGAGCAGTACTTC. Translation gives CASSPRRFAYEQYF.

V gene TRBV30 combines with J gene TRBJ2-5; D is uncertain. The J call is doubtful: the DNA matches TRBJ2-7 better. In germline, CDR1 is GTSNPN, CDR2 SVGIG (reference sequence). This CDR3 is built from 17 residues. Written as DNA, the CDR3 is TGTGCCTGGACCCCGTATGGCCTACCCGTGCCCAACTACGAGCAGTACTTC. Translating it yields CAWTPYGLPVPNYEQYF.

A note on this clone: Other DNA sequences in this sample translate to the same CDR3. This sequence joins TRBV5-1 and TRBJ1-5, with TRBD1 matching 8 bases. In germline, CDR1 is SGHRS, CDR2 YFSETQ. With V trimmed by 0 bases and J by 5 bases, 4 bases remained unmatched. The CDR3 has 15 residues. CDR3 sequence (DNA): TGCGCCAGCAGCTTGGGCGACAGGGGTGATCAGCCCCAGCATTTT. This sequence encodes CASSLGDRGDQPQHF.

The chain employs TRBV4-3 and TRBJ2-3; TRBD2 aligns across 8 bases. V trimming: 0 bases; J trimming: 5 bases; junction bases outside the gene matches: 7. Germline CDR1 LGHNA, CDR2 YSLEER. The length of the CDR3 is 16 residues. The CDR3 DNA reads TGCGCCAGCAGCCAAGATCTCGGACTAGCCCTAGATACGCAGTATTTT. Residues: CASSQDLGLALDTQYF.

This chain connects TRBV18 to TRBJ2-7, with 7 bases lining up with TRBD1. Germline V gives CDR1 KGHSH, CDR2 LQKENI. Losses at the gene ends were 5 bases for V and 3 bases for J; bases not matched to a gene: 7. This CDR3 has 14 amino acids. The CDR3 is CASSAGTAIYEQYF. For the CDR3, the DNA is TGTGCCAGCTCAGCCGGGACAGCCATCTACGAGCAGTACTTC.

This clone was found a few times. This sequence joins TRBV28 and TRBJ2-5; TRBD2 is a possible D gene (5 bases). This CDR3 is built from 15 residues. Germline V CDR1 and CDR2: MDHEN, SYDVKM. Trimming left V 1 base short and J 7 bases short, with 16 bases between. CDR3 bases: TGTGCCAGCAGTTTATCGGGCAGACGAGAGGGGACCCAGTACTTC. Translating it yields CASSLSGRREGTQYF. Full variable domain (outside the CDR3, taken from reference TRBV28 and TRBJ2-5): DVKVTQSSRYLVKRTGEKVFLECVQDMDHENMFWYRQDPGLGLRLIYFSYDVKMKEKGDIPEGYSVSREKKERFSLILESASTNQTSMYLCASSLSGRREGTQYFGPGTRLLVL.

The count of this clone is one. The V call is TRBV7-3, the J call TRBJ2-3; a weak D match, TRBD2 (5 bases). Germline CDR1 SGHTA, CDR2 FQGTGA. V was trimmed by 2 bases and J by 0 bases, leaving 9 bases between them. CDR3 size: 15 residues. The CDR3 DNA follows: TGTGCCAGCAGCTTAGAAGAGGGTAGCACAGATACGCAGTATTTT. Its translation: CASSLEEGSTDTQYF.

The J gene is TRBJ1-2, the V gene TRBV6-1; D is possibly TRBD1 (5 bases). Per the germline V gene, CDR1 is MNHNS and CDR2 is SASEGT. V was cut by 6 bases and J by 6 bases, with 17 bases left in between. This CDR3 has 14 residues. Here the CDR3 DNA reads TGTGCCAGCAGAATCAGGGATCCCGCTAATGGCTACACCTTC. Translated, it gives CASRIRDPANGYTF.

This clone occurred once. V usage is TRBV2 and J usage is TRBJ2-5, with 7 bases lining up with TRBD2. Germline CDR1 and CDR2: SNHLY and FYNNEI. J was trimmed by 4 bases and V by 2 bases; bases with no gene match: 4. The CDR3 has 14 residues. The CDR3 DNA sequence: TGTGCCAGCAGTGAATTTGGCGGGGGAGAGACCCAGTACTTC. Protein sequence: CASSEFGGGETQYF.